This T cell receptor beta chain was obtained from a study of T cell repertoires in cytomegalovirus infection. Germline V gives CDR1 MDHEN, CDR2 SYDVKM. The CDR3 spans 14 residues. Note on this clonotype: At one end the junction does not follow the germline gene, possibly because of a read error.

MiXCR was run by TCRdb on the reads, yielding one entry per CDR3 protein. The table has some 600,000 distinct CDR3 sequences, 20% to 25% seen once. This receptor was taken from a human donor in good health (CMV status not recorded). Some clones in this sample may be carry-over from other donors' samples. The sequencing sample was made of CD8+ T cells from PBMCs. The gene calls are TRBV28 and TRBJ2-7; 7 bases fit TRBD1. For the CDR3, the DNA is TGTGTCAGCAGTACGGCCGGGACAGCCTACGAGCAGTACTTC. Protein: CVSSTAGTAYEQYF. Using reference TRBV28 and TRBJ2-7 for the parts outside the CDR3, the full variable domain is DVKVTQSSRYLVKRTGEKVFLECVQDMDHENMFWYRQDPGLGLRLIYFSYDVKMKEKGDIPEGYSVSREKKERFSLILESASTNQTSMYLCVSSTAGTAYEQYFGPGTRLTVT.